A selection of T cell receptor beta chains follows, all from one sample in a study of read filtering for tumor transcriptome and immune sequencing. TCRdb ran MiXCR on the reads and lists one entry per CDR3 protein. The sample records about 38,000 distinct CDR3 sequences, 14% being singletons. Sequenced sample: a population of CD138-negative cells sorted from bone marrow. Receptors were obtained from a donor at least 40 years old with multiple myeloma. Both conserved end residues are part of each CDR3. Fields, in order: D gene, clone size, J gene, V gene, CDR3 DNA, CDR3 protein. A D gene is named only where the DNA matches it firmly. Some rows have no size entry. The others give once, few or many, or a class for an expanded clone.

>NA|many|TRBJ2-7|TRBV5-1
TGCGCCAGCAGCTTGACAGAGTACGAGCAGTACTTC
CASSLTEYEQYF
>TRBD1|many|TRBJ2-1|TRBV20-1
TGCAGTGCTAGACTGGACAGGTCGGGTGAGCAGTTCTTC
CSARLDRSGEQFF
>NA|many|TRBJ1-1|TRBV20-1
TGCAGTGCTAGTCCAGGGAACAAAGCTTTCTTT
CSASPGNKAFF
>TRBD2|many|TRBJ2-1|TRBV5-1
TGCGCCAGCAGCTATTCTAGCGGAAACAATGAGCAGTTCTTC
CASSYSSGNNEQFF
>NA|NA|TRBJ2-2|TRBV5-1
TGCGCCAGCAGCTTGGTCCCCACCGGGGAGCTGTTTTTT
CASSLVPTGELFF
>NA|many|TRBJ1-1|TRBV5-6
TGTGCCAGCAGCTTGGGCACTGAAGCTTTCTTT
CASSLGTEAFF
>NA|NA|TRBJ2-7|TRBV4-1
TGCGCCAGCAGCCAAGTCCGGCCGGGGGGCCTCTACGAGCAGTACTTC
CASSQVRPGGLYEQYF
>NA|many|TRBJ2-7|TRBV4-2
TGTGCCAGCAGCCCAAGGGCTGAGTACGAGCAGTACTTC
CASSPRAEYEQYF
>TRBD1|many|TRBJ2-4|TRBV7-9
TGTGCCAGCAGCCTAGGACAGGGTCCAAACATTCAGTACTTC
CASSLGQGPNIQYF
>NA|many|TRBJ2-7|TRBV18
TGTGCCAGCTCACTCGACGGACGGTTCTCCGAGCAGTACTTC
CASSLDGRFSEQYF
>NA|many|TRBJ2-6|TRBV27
TGTGCCAGCAGTGGATGGACAGAGAACGTCCTGACTTTC
CASSGWTENVLTF
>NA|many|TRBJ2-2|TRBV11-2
TGTGCCAGCAGCTCGGGACCGAGCACCGGGGAGCTGTTTTTT
CASSSGPSTGELFF
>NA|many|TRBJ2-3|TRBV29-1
TGCAGCGTTGAAGGACAGACCACAGATACGCAGTATTTT
CSVEGQTTDTQYF
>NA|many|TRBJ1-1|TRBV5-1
TGCGCCAGCAGCTTGCAGGAAGACACTGAAGCTTTCTTT
CASSLQEDTEAFF
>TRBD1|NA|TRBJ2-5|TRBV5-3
TGTGCCAGAAGGGGAGACAGGGGTAGGGAGACCCAGTACTTC
CARRGDRGRETQYF
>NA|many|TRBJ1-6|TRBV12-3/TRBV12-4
TGTGCCAGCAGTTTCTTTTGGGATTCACCCCTCCACTTT
CASSFFWDSPLHF
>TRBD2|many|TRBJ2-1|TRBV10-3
TGTGCCATCAGCCAACTAGCGGGGGCGGAGGGTGAGCAGTTCTTC
CAISQLAGAEGEQFF
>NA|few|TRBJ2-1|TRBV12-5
TGTGCTAGTGGCCAAGAACGCGAGCAGTTCTTC
CASGQEREQFF
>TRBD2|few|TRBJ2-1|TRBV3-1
TGTGCCAGCAGCCAAGATGCGGGGGGGCGCAATGAGCAGTTCTTC
CASSQDAGGRNEQFF
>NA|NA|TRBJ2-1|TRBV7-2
TGTGCCAGCAGCTCCAGGGGGGGATCAGTGTACAATGAGCAGTTCTTC
CASSSRGGSVYNEQFF
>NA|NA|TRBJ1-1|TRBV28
TGTGCCAGCAGTCCCCGTGGGAACACTGAAGCTTTCTTT
CASSPRGNTEAFF
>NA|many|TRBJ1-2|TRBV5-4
TGTGCCAGCAGCCCCGGGGGGGGGAGCGTTCGGATCTATGGCTACACCTTC
CASSPGGGSVRIYGYTF
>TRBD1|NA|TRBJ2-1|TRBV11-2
TGTGCCAGCAGCTTAGTCCCAGGGGGTCAGTACAATGAGCAGTTCTTC
CASSLVPGGQYNEQFF
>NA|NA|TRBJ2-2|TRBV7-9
TGTGCCAGCAGCCCAACGACAAGGAACACCGGGGAGCTGCTTTTT
CASSPTTRNTGELLF
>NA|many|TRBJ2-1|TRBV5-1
TGCGCCAGCAAGCTGGGGGCTGAGCAGTTCTTC
CASKLGAEQFF
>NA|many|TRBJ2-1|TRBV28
TGTGCCAGCAAGAGTGGGGGCTCCTACAATGAGCAGTTCTTC
CASKSGGSYNEQFF
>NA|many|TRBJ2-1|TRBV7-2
TGTGCCAGCAGCTTAGCGCATTATGAGCAGTTCTTC
CASSLAHYEQFF
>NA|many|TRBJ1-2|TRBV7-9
TGTGCCAGCAGCGTTGGCACCGGGATCCCGGATGGCTACACCTTC
CASSVGTGIPDGYTF
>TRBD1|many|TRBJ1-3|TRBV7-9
TGTGCCAGCAGCCCGGGGACAGCCTCTGGAAACACCATATATTTT
CASSPGTASGNTIYF
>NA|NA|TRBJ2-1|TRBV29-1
TGCAGCGTTCAAGGCCAGGGTGGCGTCAATGAGCAGTTCTTC
CSVQGQGGVNEQFF
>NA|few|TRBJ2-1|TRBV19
TGTGCCAGTAGTATTAAGCTAGGTGAGCAGTTCTTC
CASSIKLGEQFF
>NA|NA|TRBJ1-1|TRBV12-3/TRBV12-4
TGTTCCAGCAGATCCGGGATATTCACTGAGGCTTTCTTT
CSSRSGIFTEAFF
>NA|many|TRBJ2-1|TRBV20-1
TGCAGTGCTAGTGGGTGGGGACAAGGGGCAGACAATGAGCAGTTCTTC
CSASGWGQGADNEQFF
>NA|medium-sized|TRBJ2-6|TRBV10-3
TGTGCCATCAGTGAGTCAGAGGGGTCTGGGGCCAACGTCCTGACTTTC
CAISESEGSGANVLTF
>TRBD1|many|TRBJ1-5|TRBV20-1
TGCAGTGCGCCAATATCAGGGGGTAACAATCAGCCCCAGCATTTT
CSAPISGGNNQPQHF
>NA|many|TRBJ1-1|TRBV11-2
TGTGCCAGCAGCTTAGGATTGGGCACTGAAGCTTTCTTT
CASSLGLGTEAFF
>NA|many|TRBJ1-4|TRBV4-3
TGCGCCAGCAGCCAAGGGGGGCTGGGACCAACTAATGAAAAACTGTTTTTT
CASSQGGLGPTNEKLFF
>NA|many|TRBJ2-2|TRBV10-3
TGTGCCATCAATTTCGGGCGGGGCGTGGAGTCCACCGGGGAGCTGTTTTTT
CAINFGRGVESTGELFF
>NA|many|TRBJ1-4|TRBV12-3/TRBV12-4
TGTGCCAGCAGACGGGGGGACCAGAATGAAAAACTGTTTTTT
CASRRGDQNEKLFF
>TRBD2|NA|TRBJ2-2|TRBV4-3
TGCGCCAGCAGCCAAGTTTTTCTAGCGGGTCATACCGGGGAGCTGTTTTTT
CASSQVFLAGHTGELFF
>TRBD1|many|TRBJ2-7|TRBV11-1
TGTGCCAGCAGCTTAGAAGATCCGGGACAGGGTTACGAGCAGTACTTC
CASSLEDPGQGYEQYF
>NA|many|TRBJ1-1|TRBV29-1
TGCAGCGTGAGTATTAAGCCGGGCAACACTGAAGCTTTCTTT
CSVSIKPGNTEAFF